These T cell receptor beta chains were read from a single sample in a study of blood T cell repertoires in COVID-19. Measured with immunoSEQ multiplex PCR; TCRdb has only the in-frame clones, and not every one. This table has over 150,000 clones, 84% appearing once. Sequencing input: peripheral blood. All receptors derive from a man between 18 and 29 years old with active or convalescent COVID-19. CDR3s include the opening cysteine and the closing phenylalanine or tryptophan. The D gene is left open where the match is weak. Size values are once, few and many counts, or a class for expanded clones, and some rows have none.

clone size: -
J gene: TRBJ2-7
D gene: TRBD1
V gene: TRBV29-1
CDR3 DNA: TGCAGCGTGGCCGGACAGGGTTCAGTCTACGAGCAGTACTTC
CDR3 protein: CSVAGQGSVYEQYF

clone size: -
J gene: TRBJ2-3
D gene: TRBD2
V gene: TRBV7-2
CDR3 DNA: TGTGCCAGCAGCTTAGCGGGAGGGACCGCAGATACGCAGTATTTT
CDR3 protein: CASSLAGGTADTQYF

clone size: -
J gene: TRBJ1-5
D gene: -
V gene: TRBV2
CDR3 DNA: TGTGCCAGCAGTGGTCAGGGCAATCAGCCCCAGCATTTT
CDR3 protein: CASSGQGNQPQHF

clone size: -
J gene: TRBJ1-6
D gene: TRBD1
V gene: TRBV19
CDR3 DNA: TGTGCCAGCCAAAATGGGGACAGCTTAAATTCACCCCTCCACTTT
CDR3 protein: CASQNGDSLNSPLHF

clone size: once
J gene: TRBJ2-1
D gene: TRBD2
V gene: TRBV5-1
CDR3 DNA: TGCGCCAGCAGCTTGGTAGGCGGGAGGCCCCCATTAAATGAGCAGTTCTTC
CDR3 protein: CASSLVGGRPPLNEQFF

clone size: few
J gene: TRBJ2-1
D gene: TRBD2
V gene: TRBV19
CDR3 DNA: TGTGCCAGTAGTGGTGGACTAGCGGGGTGGGGCAATGAGCAGTTCTTC
CDR3 protein: CASSGGLAGWGNEQFF

clone size: -
J gene: TRBJ2-1
D gene: -
V gene: TRBV24-1
CDR3 DNA: TGTGCCACCAGTGATCCACGGCCCGACCGGGATGAGCAGTTCTTC
CDR3 protein: CATSDPRPDRDEQFF

clone size: -
J gene: TRBJ2-7
D gene: TRBD2
V gene: TRBV6-4
CDR3 DNA: TGTGCCAGCAGTGACTCGAGGTGGGCGGGAGCAACGTACGAGCAGTACTTC
CDR3 protein: CASSDSRWAGATYEQYF

clone size: -
J gene: TRBJ1-2
D gene: TRBD1
V gene: TRBV14
CDR3 DNA: TGTGCCAGCAGCCACCTAATGGACAGGGTTAGTGGCTACACCTTC
CDR3 protein: CASSHLMDRVSGYTF

clone size: -
J gene: TRBJ2-1
D gene: -
V gene: TRBV11-2
CDR3 DNA: TGTGCCAGCAGCTTAATTGGGGGGTATTACAATGAGCAGTTCTTC
CDR3 protein: CASSLIGGYYNEQFF

clone size: -
J gene: TRBJ1-3
D gene: TRBD1
V gene: TRBV5-4
CDR3 DNA: TGTGCCAGCAGCTTGGTGGGACAGGGGCCTGGAAACACCATATATTTT
CDR3 protein: CASSLVGQGPGNTIYF

clone size: -
J gene: TRBJ2-1
D gene: -
V gene: TRBV21-1
CDR3 DNA: TGTGCCAGCAGCCCCCCAGCGGGGTACTCCTACAATGAGCAGTTCTTC
CDR3 protein: CASSPPAGYSYNEQFF

clone size: -
J gene: TRBJ2-1
D gene: -
V gene: TRBV2
CDR3 DNA: TGTGCCAGCAGTGATGAGGGGGTGCGGTACAATGAGCAGTTCTTC
CDR3 protein: CASSDEGVRYNEQFF

clone size: -
J gene: TRBJ1-5
D gene: TRBD1
V gene: TRBV5-6
CDR3 DNA: TGTGCCAGCAGCCCGGGAGGGGGACAGGGTCCTGGCAATCAGCCCCAGCATTTT
CDR3 protein: CASSPGGGQGPGNQPQHF

clone size: -
J gene: TRBJ2-4
D gene: -
V gene: TRBV14
CDR3 DNA: TGTGCCAGCAGCCAAGATCAGGATACAAAAAAGTACTTC
CDR3 protein: CASSQDQDTKKYF

clone size: -
J gene: TRBJ1-1
D gene: TRBD1
V gene: TRBV7-8
CDR3 DNA: TGTGCCAGCACCCGACAGGGCGAGTCGAGAGAAGCTTTCTTT
CDR3 protein: CASTRQGESREAFF

clone size: -
J gene: TRBJ2-7
D gene: -
V gene: TRBV28
CDR3 DNA: TGTGCCAGCAGTCCGGGACATGAGACCTACGAGCAGTACTTC
CDR3 protein: CASSPGHETYEQYF

clone size: -
J gene: TRBJ2-3
D gene: TRBD2
V gene: TRBV30
CDR3 DNA: TGTGCCTGGAGCAGGGAGGGACCAGATACGCAGTATTTT
CDR3 protein: CAWSREGPDTQYF

clone size: once
J gene: TRBJ2-1
D gene: TRBD1
V gene: TRBV19
CDR3 DNA: TGTGCCAGTAGATCGGACAGGGGGCGTTTCATCAATGAGCAGTTCTTC
CDR3 protein: CASRSDRGRFINEQFF

clone size: -
J gene: TRBJ1-6
D gene: TRBD1
V gene: TRBV11-2
CDR3 DNA: TGTGCCAGCAGCCTGGACAGGATTAATTCACCCCTCCACTTT
CDR3 protein: CASSLDRINSPLHF

clone size: -
J gene: TRBJ2-3
D gene: TRBD2
V gene: TRBV5-5
CDR3 DNA: TGTGCCAGCAGCTTGGGGCTAGCGGGAGGAGGAACAGATACGCAGTATTTT
CDR3 protein: CASSLGLAGGGTDTQYF

clone size: -
J gene: TRBJ2-3
D gene: -
V gene: TRBV18
CDR3 DNA: TGTGCCAGCTCCCCGACGAACAGGGTCCCCACAGATACGCAGTATTTT
CDR3 protein: CASSPTNRVPTDTQYF

clone size: -
J gene: TRBJ1-1
D gene: -
V gene: TRBV3-1/TRBV3-2
CDR3 DNA: TGTGCCAGCAGCCACCCCGGAGGAAGGAACACTGAAGCTTTCTTT
CDR3 protein: CASSHPGGRNTEAFF

clone size: -
J gene: TRBJ2-2
D gene: TRBD2
V gene: TRBV2
CDR3 DNA: TGTGCCAGCAGTGCAGGCGGGGGGGCGACCGGGGAGCTGTTTTTT
CDR3 protein: CASSAGGGATGELFF

clone size: -
J gene: TRBJ2-1
D gene: -
V gene: TRBV11-3
CDR3 DNA: TGTGCCAGCAGCTTCGGCAGGGGGGTCGATGAGCAGTTCTTC
CDR3 protein: CASSFGRGVDEQFF

clone size: -
J gene: TRBJ1-1
D gene: TRBD1
V gene: TRBV5-1
CDR3 DNA: TGCGCCAGCAGCTCTGACAGGGGCGTGGTGGGCACTGAAGCTTTCTTT
CDR3 protein: CASSSDRGVVGTEAFF

clone size: -
J gene: TRBJ2-2
D gene: TRBD1
V gene: TRBV11-3
CDR3 DNA: TGTGCCAGCAGCTTAGATGGACGGACAGGGGGCTACGGGGAGCTGTTTTTT
CDR3 protein: CASSLDGRTGGYGELFF

clone size: -
J gene: TRBJ2-3
D gene: -
V gene: TRBV5-1
CDR3 DNA: TGCGCCAGCAGCTTGGATGGCCTAGGGGAAGATACGCAGTATTTT
CDR3 protein: CASSLDGLGEDTQYF

clone size: -
J gene: TRBJ2-3
D gene: TRBD2
V gene: TRBV18
CDR3 DNA: TGTGCCAGCTCCCCTGGACTAGCGGGAGGGGAAGATACGCAGTATTTT
CDR3 protein: CASSPGLAGGEDTQYF

clone size: -
J gene: TRBJ1-2
D gene: TRBD1
V gene: TRBV7-9
CDR3 DNA: TGTGCCAGCAGCCCAAGGACAGGGGAGGGCTACACCTTC
CDR3 protein: CASSPRTGEGYTF

clone size: -
J gene: TRBJ2-1
D gene: -
V gene: TRBV3-1/TRBV3-2
CDR3 DNA: TGTGCCAGCAGCCAAGTCGGACTGAAATTAAATGAGCAGTTCTTC
CDR3 protein: CASSQVGLKLNEQFF

clone size: -
J gene: TRBJ2-3
D gene: -
V gene: TRBV5-6
CDR3 DNA: TGTGCCAGCAGCTTGAATGGCCTCACAGATACGCAGTATTTT
CDR3 protein: CASSLNGLTDTQYF

clone size: -
J gene: TRBJ1-2
D gene: TRBD1
V gene: TRBV15
CDR3 DNA: TGTGCCACCAGCAGAGACCAGAACAGGGGGCTGGGCTATGGCTACACCTTC
CDR3 protein: CATSRDQNRGLGYGYTF

clone size: -
J gene: TRBJ2-5
D gene: -
V gene: TRBV11-3
CDR3 DNA: TGTGCCAGCAGCTTAGACTACCGGGGGACCCAGTACTTC
CDR3 protein: CASSLDYRGTQYF

clone size: -
J gene: TRBJ2-5
D gene: TRBD2
V gene: TRBV7-2
CDR3 DNA: TGTGCCAGCAGTAAAGCGGGAGGGTGGGAGACCCAGTACTTC
CDR3 protein: CASSKAGGWETQYF

clone size: -
J gene: TRBJ2-7
D gene: TRBD1
V gene: TRBV7-6
CDR3 DNA: TGTGCCAGCAGCCTAGGACAGGCCTCCTACGAGCAGTACTTC
CDR3 protein: CASSLGQASYEQYF

clone size: -
J gene: TRBJ2-7
D gene: -
V gene: TRBV7-9
CDR3 DNA: TGTGCCAGCAGCTTAGCCACAGACCCTAATGTGCAGTACTTC
CDR3 protein: CASSLATDPNVQYF

clone size: -
J gene: TRBJ1-4
D gene: TRBD1
V gene: TRBV23-1
CDR3 DNA: TGCGCCAGCAGTCAAATCTCCCCGTTAGAGGGGGCCGGAAAACTGTTTTTT
CDR3 protein: CASSQISPLEGAGKLFF

clone size: once
J gene: TRBJ1-1
D gene: TRBD1
V gene: TRBV10-3
CDR3 DNA: TGTGCCATCAGTGAAGGGCAGGGGGCGAATGAAGCTTTCTTT
CDR3 protein: CAISEGQGANEAFF

clone size: -
J gene: TRBJ2-7
D gene: TRBD1
V gene: TRBV5-1
CDR3 DNA: TGCGCCAGCAGCAGTAATCCGACAGGGAGCTCCTACGAGCAGTACTTC
CDR3 protein: CASSSNPTGSSYEQYF

clone size: -
J gene: TRBJ2-3
D gene: TRBD2
V gene: TRBV15
CDR3 DNA: TGTGCCACCAGCATGCGGGGGGGGCTCACAGATACGCAGTATTTT
CDR3 protein: CATSMRGGLTDTQYF

clone size: -
J gene: TRBJ1-2
D gene: -
V gene: TRBV25-1
CDR3 DNA: TGTGCCAGCAGTATTCCAGGGGCGGTTGGCTACACCTTC
CDR3 protein: CASSIPGAVGYTF

clone size: -
J gene: TRBJ2-7
D gene: TRBD2
V gene: TRBV27
CDR3 DNA: TGTGCCAGCAGTTTATTTATGGCTAGCGGGGTCTACGAGCAGTACTTC
CDR3 protein: CASSLFMASGVYEQYF

clone size: -
J gene: TRBJ2-2
D gene: -
V gene: TRBV5-1
CDR3 DNA: TGCGCCAGCAGCTTGGAAGGACAGATAAACACCGGGGAGCTGTTTTTT
CDR3 protein: CASSLEGQINTGELFF

clone size: -
J gene: TRBJ2-1
D gene: TRBD2
V gene: TRBV3-1/TRBV3-2
CDR3 DNA: TGTGCCAGCAGCTCTCACACTAGCGAAGGGGACCAGTTCTTC
CDR3 protein: CASSSHTSEGDQFF

clone size: -
J gene: TRBJ2-2
D gene: TRBD2
V gene: TRBV7-2
CDR3 DNA: TGTGCCAGCAGACGGACTAGCAGCAACACCGGGGAGCTGTTTTTT
CDR3 protein: CASRRTSSNTGELFF

clone size: once
J gene: TRBJ2-1
D gene: -
V gene: TRBV5-1
CDR3 DNA: TGCGCCAGCAGCCCGACGCGGCTTGGAGGATCCTACAATGAGCAGTTCTTC
CDR3 protein: CASSPTRLGGSYNEQFF

clone size: -
J gene: TRBJ2-1
D gene: TRBD1
V gene: TRBV7-9
CDR3 DNA: TGTGCCAGCAGCGTCGGACAGGGTACCCACAATGAGCAGTTCTTC
CDR3 protein: CASSVGQGTHNEQFF

clone size: -
J gene: TRBJ1-2
D gene: -
V gene: TRBV12-3/TRBV12-4
CDR3 DNA: TGTGCCAGCACCTCATGGGAGACTTATGGCTACACCTTC
CDR3 protein: CASTSWETYGYTF

clone size: -
J gene: TRBJ1-5
D gene: TRBD1
V gene: TRBV6-2/TRBV6-3
CDR3 DNA: TGTGCCAGCAGCTCGACAGGGTCCCGGCAGCCCCAGCATTTT
CDR3 protein: CASSSTGSRQPQHF

clone size: -
J gene: TRBJ2-3
D gene: TRBD2
V gene: TRBV14
CDR3 DNA: TGTGCCAGCAGCCAGACACTAGCGGGAGTTCTGAAAGATACGCAGTATTTT
CDR3 protein: CASSQTLAGVLKDTQYF